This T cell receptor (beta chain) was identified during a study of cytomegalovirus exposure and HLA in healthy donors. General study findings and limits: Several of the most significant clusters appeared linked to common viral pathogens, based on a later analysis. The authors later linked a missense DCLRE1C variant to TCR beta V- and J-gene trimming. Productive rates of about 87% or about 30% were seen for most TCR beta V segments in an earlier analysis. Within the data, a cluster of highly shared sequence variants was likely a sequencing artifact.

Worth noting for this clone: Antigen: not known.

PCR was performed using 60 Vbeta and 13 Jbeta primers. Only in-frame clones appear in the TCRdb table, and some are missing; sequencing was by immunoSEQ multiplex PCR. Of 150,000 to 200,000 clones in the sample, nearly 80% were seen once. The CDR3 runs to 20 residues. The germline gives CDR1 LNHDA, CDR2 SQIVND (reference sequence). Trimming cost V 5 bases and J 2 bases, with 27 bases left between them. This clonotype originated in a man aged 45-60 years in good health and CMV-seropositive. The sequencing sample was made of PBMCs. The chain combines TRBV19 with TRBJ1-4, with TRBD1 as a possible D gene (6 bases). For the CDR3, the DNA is TGTGCCAGTAGTTCTGACAGGCCGCAACTCCAGTTTTCGACTAATGAAAAACTGTTTTTT. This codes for CASSSDRPQLQFSTNEKLFF.